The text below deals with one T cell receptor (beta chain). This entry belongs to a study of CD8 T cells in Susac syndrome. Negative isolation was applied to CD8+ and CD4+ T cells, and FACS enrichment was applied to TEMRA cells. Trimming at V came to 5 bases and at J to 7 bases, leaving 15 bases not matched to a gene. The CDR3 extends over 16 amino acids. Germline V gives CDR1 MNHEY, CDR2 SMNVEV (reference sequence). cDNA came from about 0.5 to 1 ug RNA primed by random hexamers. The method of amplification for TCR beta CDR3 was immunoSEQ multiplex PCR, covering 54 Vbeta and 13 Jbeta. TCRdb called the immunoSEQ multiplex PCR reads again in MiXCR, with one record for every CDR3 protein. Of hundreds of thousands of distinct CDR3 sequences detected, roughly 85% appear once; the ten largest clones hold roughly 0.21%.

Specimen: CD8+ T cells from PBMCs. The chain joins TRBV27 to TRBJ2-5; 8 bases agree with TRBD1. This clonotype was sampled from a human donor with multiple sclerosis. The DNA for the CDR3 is TGTGCCAGCAGTCCATTGAGATGGACAGGGCCAGGGACCCAGTACTTC. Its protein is CASSPLRWTGPGTQYF.